This entry lists 14 T cell receptor beta chains sequenced from one sample in a study of OX40 agonist ivuxolimab in advanced cancers. The method was immunoSEQ multiplex PCR; TCRdb's version includes in-frame clones alone and lacks a portion of them. The data show around 50,000 clones, approximately 90% seen once. This sample comprised CD4+ or CD8+ T cells sorted from blood, obtained in a trial of the OX40 agonist ivuxolimab. The origin of the receptors is an adult with an advanced solid tumor such as melanoma, head and neck, liver or kidney cancer.

The V call is TRBV27, the J call TRBJ1-2, with 7 bases that match TRBD1. The CDR3 runs 14 residues. Germline CDR1 reads MNHEY; CDR2 reads SMNVEV (reference sequence). The V and J ends lost 6 bases and 8 bases, in that order; junction bases with no gene match: 12. The CDR3 loop reads CASRAPWQGGGYTF. CDR3 in DNA: TGTGCCAGCAGAGCCCCGTGGCAGGGGGGCGGCTACACCTTC.

This chain links TRBV7-9 with TRBJ2-1; D ambiguous. The CDR3 is 14 amino acids. With 1 base removed from V and 4 bases from J, the gap between germline ends came to 8 bases. The germline gives CDR1 SEHNR, CDR2 FQNEAQ (reference sequence). The CDR3 DNA is TGTGCCAGCAGCTTAGTAGCAGCATACAATGAGCAGTTCTTC. This sequence encodes CASSLVAAYNEQFF.

The chain is built from TRBV7-2 and TRBJ2-7, with D uncertain. Germline values: CDR1 SGHTA, CDR2 FQGNSA. This CDR3 has 15 amino acids. V lost 5 bases and J 4 bases, leaving 18 bases between the germline ends. The CDR3, as DNA: TGTGCCAGCAGCCGAACGGTAGGTCCGGAATACGAGCAGTACTTC. Protein product: CASSRTVGPEYEQYF.

This clone showed up just once. The chain employs TRBV18 and TRBJ1-1; 7 nucleotides agree with TRBD1. Germline V gene sequence: CDR1 KGHSH, CDR2 LQKENI. V lost 0 bases and J lost 6; bases outside the gene matches: 13. This CDR3 is built from 17 residues. CDR3 loop: CASSPPYLRQGKAEAFF. The CDR3, as DNA: TGTGCCAGCTCACCACCTTATCTTAGACAGGGCAAGGCTGAAGCTTTCTTT.

This rearrangement joins TRBV5-1 to TRBJ2-7; D tentatively reads TRBD1 or TRBD2 (5 bases each). Between the trimmed V and J ends, which lost 0 bases and 3 bases, there was a span of 13 bases. The CDR3 totals 15 residues. The germline CDR1 and CDR2 sequences are SGHRS and YFSETQ. CDR3 region: CASSLGGPRGYEQYF. The CDR3 DNA reads TGCGCCAGCAGCTTGGGAGGCCCGAGGGGCTACGAGCAGTACTTC.

The chain has TRBV7-3 and TRBJ2-5; 14 positions match TRBD2. Trimming at V came to 5 bases and at J to 5 bases, leaving 7 bases not matched to a gene. Germline V gene data show CDR1 as SGHTA and CDR2 as FQGTGA. The CDR3 totals 16 residues. DNA of the CDR3: TGTGCCAGCAGCCGGCACGGGACTAGCGGGAGCGAGACCCAGTACTTC. Its translation: CASSRHGTSGSETQYF.

The chain uses TRBV6-1 and TRBJ1-4, with D possibly being TRBD1 (5 bases). Germline V lookup: CDR1 MNHNS, CDR2 SASEGT. V was pared by 6 bases and J by 8 bases, with 19 bases between. The CDR3 loop spans 15 amino acids. CDR3: CASSFITGFGEKLFF. In nucleotides, the CDR3 is TGTGCCAGCAGCTTCATTACAGGCTTCGGGGAAAAACTGTTTTTT.

In its sample, this clone was seen once. CDR3 nucleotides: TGTGCCATCAGGGCGACTAGCGGGTGGAATGAGCAGTTCTTC. This sequence encodes CAIRATSGWNEQFF. The chain is built from TRBV10-3 and TRBJ2-1; 10 bases fit TRBD2. Germline values: CDR1 ENHRY, CDR2 SYGVKD. J lost 7 bases, V lost 6 bases, and 6 bases had no gene match. The length of the CDR3 is 14 residues.

The CDR3 nucleotides are TGTGCCAGCATTTTAGGGCTTCGACGAGGGGCCCAGTACTTC. Its translation: CASILGLRRGAQYF. The gene calls are TRBV2 and TRBJ2-5, with D possibly being TRBD1 or TRBD2 (5 bases each). The CDR3 is 14 amino acids. V was clipped by 7 bases and J by 9 bases, with 21 bases between them. Germline V lookup: CDR1 SNHLY, CDR2 FYNNEI.

The chain carries TRBV6-5 and TRBJ1-2; D is perhaps TRBD1 (5 bases). The germline V and J ends were trimmed by 6 bases and 7 bases, with 18 bases remaining between them. CDR3 length equals 14 residues. CDR1 and CDR2 (germline): MNHEY, SVGAGI. The CDR3 loop reads CASRGEMGSSGYTF. CDR3 nucleotides: TGTGCCAGCAGGGGGGAGATGGGATCAAGTGGCTACACCTTC.

This chain uses TRBV5-3 with TRBJ1-5; 8 bases fit TRBD1. TRBV5-3 is sorted into the ORF group, with uncertain function. CDR3 size: 15 residues. V gave up 3 bases and J gave up 3 bases; unmatched junction bases: 5. The chain's CDR3 is CARSSTGGINQPQHF. The CDR3 DNA follows: TGTGCCAGAAGCTCAACAGGGGGAATCAATCAGCCCCAGCATTTT.

The chain uses TRBV5-6 and TRBJ1-2; D gene unclear. The CDR3 totals 16 residues. Per germline, CDR1 SGHDT and CDR2 YYEEEE. V was trimmed by 1 base and J by 3 bases, leaving 16 bases between them. CDR3 DNA sequence: TGTGCCAGCAGCTTGAACGTTGCGGGGTCGGACTATGGCTACACCTTC. Its translation is CASSLNVAGSDYGYTF.

This chain connects TRBV4-1 to TRBJ1-4; TRBD1 might be the D (5 bases). CDR3 length: 15 residues. Trimming stripped 4 bases from V and 8 bases from J, with 17 bases between. Germline lookup yields CDR1 MGHRA and CDR2 YSYEKL. CDR3 region: CASSRGLPLSEKLFF. Written as DNA, the CDR3 is TGCGCCAGCAGCCGGGGACTTCCGCTCTCCGAAAAACTGTTTTTT.

This chain joins TRBV9 and TRBJ2-1; D gene uncertain. Germline V gives CDR1 SGDLS, CDR2 YYNGEE. The CDR3 loop spans 15 amino acids. The V end lost 4 bases, the J end lost 5 bases, and 16 bases lay between the germline ends. The CDR3 is CASSSPENLDNEQFF. For the CDR3, the DNA is TGTGCCAGCAGCTCCCCGGAAAATCTCGACAATGAGCAGTTCTTC.